This entry is about one T cell receptor (beta chain). Its cognate antigen is unknown. The entry originates in a study of T-cell memory formation after mild COVID-19. Study-wide results and caveats: The appearance of some responding clones in pre-infection memory suggested that cross-reactive memory joined.

Trimming shortened V by 7 bases and J by 0 bases, and 13 bases separated the two germline ends. CDR3 length: 14 residues. Germline V gene sequence: CDR1 SGHTA, CDR2 FQGNSA. Barcoded TCR alpha and TCR beta cDNA libraries with UMIs came from 5'RACE using constant-segment primers. TCRdb re-called the 5' RACE reads through MiXCR, storing one row per CDR3 protein. The table lists hundreds of thousands of distinct CDR3 sequences, about 16% of them singletons. The rearrangement links TRBV7-2 to TRBJ2-7, with D perhaps assigned TRBD1 or TRBD2 (5 bases each). Sequenced material: PBMCs or a T cell subset sorted from them (not recorded which). The TCR originated in a man in his late teens or twenties who had mild COVID-19 (a few samples of this study predate the infection). Cell type and time point are not known. The CDR3 here is CASTAEGYSYEQYF. DNA for the CDR3: TGTGCCAGCACTGCAGAGGGGTACTCCTACGAGCAGTACTTC.